This TCR beta chain was sequenced for a study of CD8+CD57+ T cells in acquired aplastic anemia. Whole-study context: Sorting CD4+ and CD8+ cells gave DNA averaging about 3.2 ug.

The table lists this clonotype with many counts. Its matching antigen is unknown. One junction end does not reproduce the germline sequence, and a read error may be involved. Study-level points and caveats: Patient and control CD8+ Simpson's diversity was not significantly different.

Both TCR beta VDJ combination and CDR3 sequence profiling were carried out. Genomic DNA was the template for this profiling. TCRdb processed the reads anew with MiXCR; each CDR3 protein has one entry. The data show approximately 250,000 distinct CDR3 sequences, around 82% seen once. All sequencing subjects had displayed CD8+CD57+ cell expansion on flow cytometry. The study sampled blood from patients who had received no therapy. Sequenced input: sorted CD4+, CD8+, or CD8+CD57+ T cells (not recorded which) from PBMCs. This receptor was obtained from a human donor with aplastic anemia.

CDR3 nucleotide sequence: TGTGCCAGCAGCTTGGCTAGCGGGAGCGGAGATACGCAGTTCTTT. Protein sequence: CASSLASGSGDTQFF. The V and J genes are TRBV7-2 and TRBJ2-1; 10 positions match TRBD2. Germline values: CDR1 SGHTA, CDR2 FQGNSA. The CDR3 contains 15 residues.